This T cell receptor (beta chain) emerged from a study of regulatory T cells in long-lasting Graves disease. The germline gives CDR1 MNHNS, CDR2 SASEGT. The length of the CDR3 is 14 residues. After removal of 6 bases from V and 0 bases from J, the junction contained 3 bases not matched to a gene. Time point indicated: newly diagnosed GD, antithyroid drugs for less than 3 months. Generation of the TCR library employed RNA extracted from PBMCs. This clonotype was seen at least ten times. Its antigen is not identified. Findings and caveats of the study: The study found TRBV28, TRBJ1-2 and TRBJ2-5 favored in persistent disease. New patients shared more than 750 public clonotypes, fewer than the roughly 2,600 shared by persistent patients.

Building the TCR beta libraries relied on iRepertoire HTBI primers, and CDR3 regions underwent Arm-PCR. TCRdb reanalysed the multiplex PCR reads using MiXCR and keeps one entry per CDR3 protein. The repertoire holds about 430,000 distinct CDR3 sequences, with 15% as singletons. This same sample was also taken into another study, of T cells in Graves' hyperthyroidism and ophthalmopathy. This second study notes: Exclusion criteria comprised uncontrolled infection, other autoimmune disease, pregnancy or lactation.

The rearrangement uses TRBV6-1 and TRBJ1-2; 8 nucleotides agree with TRBD1. This TCR was sampled from a woman aged 40 to 50 with Graves disease. The sample in question was peripheral blood mononuclear cells (PBMCs), obtained at new diagnosis, from a patient treated with antithyroid drugs. This CDR3 is CASSQGQANYGYTF. The CDR3 bases are TGTGCCAGCAGCCAGGGACAGGCTAACTATGGCTACACCTTC.